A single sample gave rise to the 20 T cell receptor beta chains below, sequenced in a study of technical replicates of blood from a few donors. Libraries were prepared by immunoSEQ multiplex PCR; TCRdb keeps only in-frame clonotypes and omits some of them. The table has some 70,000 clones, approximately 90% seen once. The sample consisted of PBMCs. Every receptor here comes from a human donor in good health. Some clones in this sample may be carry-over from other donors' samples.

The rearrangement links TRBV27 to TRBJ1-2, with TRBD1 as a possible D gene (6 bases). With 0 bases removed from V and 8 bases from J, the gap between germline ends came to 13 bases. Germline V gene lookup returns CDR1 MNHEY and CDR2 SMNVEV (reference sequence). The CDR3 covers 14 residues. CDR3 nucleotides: TGTGCCAGCAGTTTATCGATAGGGGGTAGCGGCTACACCTTC. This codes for CASSLSIGGSGYTF.

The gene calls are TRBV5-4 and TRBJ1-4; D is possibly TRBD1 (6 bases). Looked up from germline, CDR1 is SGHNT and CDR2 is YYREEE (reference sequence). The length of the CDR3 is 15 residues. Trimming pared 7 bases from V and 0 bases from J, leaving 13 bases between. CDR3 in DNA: TGTGCCAGCTCCCGGGGGGCTGCAACTAATGAAAAACTGTTTTTT. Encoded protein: CASSRGAATNEKLFF.

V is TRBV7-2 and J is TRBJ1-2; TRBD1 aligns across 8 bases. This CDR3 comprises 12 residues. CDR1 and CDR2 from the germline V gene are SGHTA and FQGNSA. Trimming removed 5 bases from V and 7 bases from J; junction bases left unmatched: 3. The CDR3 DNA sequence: TGTGCCAGCAGCACAGACAGGGGTGGCTACACCTTC. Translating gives CASSTDRGGYTF.

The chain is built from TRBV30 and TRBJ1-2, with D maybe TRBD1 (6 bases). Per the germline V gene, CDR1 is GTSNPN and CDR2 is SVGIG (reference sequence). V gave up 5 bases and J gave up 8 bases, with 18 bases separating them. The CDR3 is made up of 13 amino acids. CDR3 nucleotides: TGTGCCTGGGCTCCGGGACAATATGGAGGCTACACCTTC. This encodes CAWAPGQYGGYTF.

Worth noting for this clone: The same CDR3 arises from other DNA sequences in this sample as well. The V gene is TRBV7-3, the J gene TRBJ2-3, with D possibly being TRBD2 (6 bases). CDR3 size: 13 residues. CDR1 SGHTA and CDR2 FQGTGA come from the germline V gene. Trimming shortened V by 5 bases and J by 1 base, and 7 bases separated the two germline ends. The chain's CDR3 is CASSPGGTDTQYF. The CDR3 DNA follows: TGTGCCAGCAGCCCGGGAGGCACAGATACGCAGTATTTT.

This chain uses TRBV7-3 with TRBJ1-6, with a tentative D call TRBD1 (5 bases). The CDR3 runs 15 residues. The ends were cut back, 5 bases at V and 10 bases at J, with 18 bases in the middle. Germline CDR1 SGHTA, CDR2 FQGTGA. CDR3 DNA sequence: TGTGCCAGCAGCCACAAGGAACAGGTCGGGTCACCCCTCCACTTT. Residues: CASSHKEQVGSPLHF.

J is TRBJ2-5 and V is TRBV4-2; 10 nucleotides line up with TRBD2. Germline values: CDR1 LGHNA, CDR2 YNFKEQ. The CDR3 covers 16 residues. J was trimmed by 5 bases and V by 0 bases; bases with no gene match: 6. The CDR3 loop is CASSQDTSGRGETQYF. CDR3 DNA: TGTGCCAGCAGCCAAGATACGAGCGGGAGGGGGGAGACCCAGTACTTC.

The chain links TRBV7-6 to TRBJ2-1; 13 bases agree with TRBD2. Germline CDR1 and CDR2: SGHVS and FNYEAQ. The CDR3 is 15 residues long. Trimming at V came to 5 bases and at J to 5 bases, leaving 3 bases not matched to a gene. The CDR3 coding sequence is TGTGCCAGCAGCCTCGGACTAGCGGGGGACAATGAGCAGTTCTTC. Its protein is CASSLGLAGDNEQFF.

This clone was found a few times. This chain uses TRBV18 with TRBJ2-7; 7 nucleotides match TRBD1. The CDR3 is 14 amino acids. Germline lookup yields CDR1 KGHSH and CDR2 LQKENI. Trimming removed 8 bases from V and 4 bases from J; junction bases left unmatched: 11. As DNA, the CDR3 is TGTGCCAGCGGACCAGATAGGGGGCGATACGAGCAGTACTTC. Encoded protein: CASGPDRGRYEQYF.

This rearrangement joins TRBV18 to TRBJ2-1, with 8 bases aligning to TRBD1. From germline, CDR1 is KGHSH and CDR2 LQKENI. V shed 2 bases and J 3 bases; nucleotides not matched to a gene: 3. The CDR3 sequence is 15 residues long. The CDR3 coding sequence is TGTGCCAGCTCACCAGACAGGGGCCACTACAATGAGCAGTTCTTC. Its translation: CASSPDRGHYNEQFF. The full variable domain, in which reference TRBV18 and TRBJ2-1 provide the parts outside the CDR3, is NAGVMQNPRHLVRRRGQEARLRCSPMKGHSHVYWYRQLPEEGLKFMVYLQKENIIDESGMPKERFSAEFPKEGPSILRIQQVVRGDSAAYFCASSPDRGHYNEQFFGPGTRLTVL.

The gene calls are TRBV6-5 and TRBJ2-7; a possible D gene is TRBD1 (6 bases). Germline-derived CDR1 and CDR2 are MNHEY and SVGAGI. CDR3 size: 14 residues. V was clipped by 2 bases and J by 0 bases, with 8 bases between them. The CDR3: CASSYETGSYEQYF. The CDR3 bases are TGTGCCAGCAGTTACGAGACAGGCTCCTACGAGCAGTACTTC.

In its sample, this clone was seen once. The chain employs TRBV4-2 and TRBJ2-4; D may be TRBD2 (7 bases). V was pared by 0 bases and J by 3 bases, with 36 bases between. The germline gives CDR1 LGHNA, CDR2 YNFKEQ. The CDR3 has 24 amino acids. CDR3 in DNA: TGTGCCAGCAGCCAAGAGCGGTTAGGCAGGGGCGTATCCCCCGGGGGGTCGGTCAAAAACATTCAGTACTTC. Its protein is CASSQERLGRGVSPGGSVKNIQYF.

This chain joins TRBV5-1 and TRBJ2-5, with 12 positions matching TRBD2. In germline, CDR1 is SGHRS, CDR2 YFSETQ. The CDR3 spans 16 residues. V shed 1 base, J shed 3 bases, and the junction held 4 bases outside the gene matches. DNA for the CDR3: TGCGCCAGCAGCTTGCGTCCTAGCGGGGGGGAAGAGACCCAGTACTTC. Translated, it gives CASSLRPSGGEETQYF.

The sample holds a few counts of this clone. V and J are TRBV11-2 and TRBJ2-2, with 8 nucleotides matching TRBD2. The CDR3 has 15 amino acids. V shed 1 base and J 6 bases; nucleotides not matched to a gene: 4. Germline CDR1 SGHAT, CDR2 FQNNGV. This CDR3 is CASSLVQAGAGELFF. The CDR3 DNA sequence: TGTGCCAGCAGCTTAGTTCAAGCGGGGGCCGGGGAGCTGTTTTTT.

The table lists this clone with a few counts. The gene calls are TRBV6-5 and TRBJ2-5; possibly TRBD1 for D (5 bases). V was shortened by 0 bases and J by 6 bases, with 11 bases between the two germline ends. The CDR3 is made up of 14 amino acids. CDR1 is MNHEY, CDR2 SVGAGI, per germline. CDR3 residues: CASSYSQGVKTQYF. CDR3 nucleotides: TGTGCCAGCAGTTACTCGCAGGGTGTAAAGACCCAGTACTTC.

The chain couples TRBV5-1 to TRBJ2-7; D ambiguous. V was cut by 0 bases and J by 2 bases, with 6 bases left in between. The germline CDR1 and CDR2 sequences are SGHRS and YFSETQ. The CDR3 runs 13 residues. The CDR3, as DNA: TGCGCCAGCAGCTTGGGGGCAGCCTACGAGCAGTACTTC. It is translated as CASSLGAAYEQYF.

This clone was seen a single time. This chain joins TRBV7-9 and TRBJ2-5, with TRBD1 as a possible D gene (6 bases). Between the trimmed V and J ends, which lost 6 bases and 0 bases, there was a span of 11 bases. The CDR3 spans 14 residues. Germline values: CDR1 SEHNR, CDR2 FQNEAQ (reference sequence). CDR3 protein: CASRSGVYQETQYF. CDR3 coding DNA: TGTGCCAGCAGATCAGGGGTCTACCAAGAGACCCAGTACTTC.

The CDR3 region has the DNA TGTGCCAGCAGCTTAGGCCCCTTTGGCGGGGGCCGAGCAGATACGCAGTATTTT. It is translated as CASSLGPFGGGRADTQYF. This chain links TRBV7-2 with TRBJ2-3; a possible D gene is TRBD2 (7 bases). The CDR3 has 18 residues. Germline V lookup: CDR1 SGHTA, CDR2 FQGNSA. With 1 base removed from V and 4 bases from J, the gap between germline ends came to 21 bases.

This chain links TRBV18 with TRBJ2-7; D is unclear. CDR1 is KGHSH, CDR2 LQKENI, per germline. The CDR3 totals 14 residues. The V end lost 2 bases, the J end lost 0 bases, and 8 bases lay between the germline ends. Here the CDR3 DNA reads TGTGCCAGCTCACCAGGAGTCTTCTCCTACGAGCAGTACTTC. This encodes CASSPGVFSYEQYF.

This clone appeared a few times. The CDR3 is CAWSYTGNSPLHF. The CDR3 DNA reads as TGTGCCTGGAGTTACACAGGGAATTCACCCCTCCACTTT. The chain carries TRBV30 and TRBJ1-6, with a weak D call TRBD1 (6 bases). Germline V gives CDR1 GTSNPN, CDR2 SVGIG (reference sequence). CDR3 length equals 13 residues. V was clipped by 2 bases and J by 7 bases, with 9 bases between them. Combining the CDR3 with reference TRBV30 and TRBJ1-6 gives the whole variable domain SQTIHQWPATLVQPVGSPLSLECTVEGTSNPNLYWYRQAAGRGLQLLFYSVGIGQISSEVPQNLSASRPQDRQFILSSKKLLLSDSGFYLCAWSYTGNSPLHFGNGTRLTVT.